This entry concerns a single TCR beta chain. The data derive from a study of control samples from healthy donors and cancer patients. Sequencing used immunoSEQ multiplex PCR; TCRdb keeps in-frame clones, though not all of them. The sample yields around 250,000 clones, about 80% seen once. This CDR3 has 13 residues. Looked up from germline, CDR1 is GTSNPN and CDR2 is SVGIG (reference sequence). Trimming removed 0 bases from V and 8 bases from J, with 13 bases in between. The TCR comes from a woman aged 55 to 70 with lung cancer. This chain joins TRBV30 and TRBJ1-2; the D is unclear. Specimen: PBMCs. The CDR3 region is CAWSVTPFRGYTF. CDR3 coding DNA: TGTGCCTGGAGTGTAACCCCTTTCCGGGGCTACACCTTC.